Listed below are T cell receptor beta chains from one sample, sequenced in a study of cytomegalovirus exposure and HLA in healthy donors. The repertoire was sequenced with immunoSEQ multiplex PCR; TCRdb's copy has only in-frame clones and lacks some. The sample gives 80,000 to 130,000 clones, more than 65% of which show up once; about 1.2% is in the top ten. Sequenced input: PBMCs. The receptor set was obtained from a woman between 18 and 29 years old in good health and CMV-seronegative. Each CDR3 is given with its conserved first and last residue. Fields, in order: J gene, V gene, CDR3 length, D gene, clone size, CDR3 DNA, CDR3 protein. A D gene is named only where the DNA matches it firmly. Only part of the rows carry a size: once, few, many, or a class if the clone is expanded.

TRBJ2-2	TRBV27	16	TRBD1	NA	TGTGCCAGCAGACGAAGGACAGGGGAGGGCACCGGGGAGCTGTTTTTT	CASRRRTGEGTGELFF
TRBJ1-4	TRBV27	15	NA	once	TGTGCCAGCAGTGAACTGGGCACAACCTTAGAAAAACTGTTTTTT	CASSELGTTLEKLFF
TRBJ1-1	TRBV27	11	NA	NA	TGTGCCAGTAGTTTCGGGGGAAGAGCTTTCTTT	CASSFGGRAFF
TRBJ1-1	TRBV7-2	15	TRBD1	NA	TGTGCCAGCAGCTCGCGACAGGGGATGGGGACTGAAGCTTTCTTT	CASSSRQGMGTEAFF
TRBJ2-7	TRBV28	13	NA	NA	TGTGCCACCCTTGGGTCTAGCTCCTACGAGCAGTACTTC	CATLGSSSYEQYF
TRBJ1-2	TRBV9	15	TRBD1	NA	TGTGCCAGCAGCCCTATGGGACAGGGCGACTATGGCTACACCTTC	CASSPMGQGDYGYTF
TRBJ1-4	TRBV29-1	15	NA	NA	TGCAGCGTTGTAGTTCAGGGGTCAACTAATGAAAAACTGTTTTTT	CSVVVQGSTNEKLFF
TRBJ2-2	TRBV27	18	TRBD2	NA	TGTGCCAGCAGTTTATCTCCAGCGGGGGGGCCTGGTACCGGGGAGCTGTTTTTT	CASSLSPAGGPGTGELFF
TRBJ2-1	TRBV11-3	16	TRBD2	NA	TGTGCCAGCAGCTTAGGACGGCGCGGGGGGCCAAATGAGCAGTTCTTC	CASSLGRRGGPNEQFF
TRBJ1-1	TRBV5-1	15	NA	NA	TGCGCCAGCAGCTTGGCGGGCAGGGCGAACACTGAAGCTTTCTTT	CASSLAGRANTEAFF
TRBJ2-1	TRBV19	16	NA	NA	TGTGCCAGTAGTATAGGGGAGGGGGTAGGCTACAATGAGCAGTTCTTC	CASSIGEGVGYNEQFF
TRBJ2-7	TRBV19	14	NA	NA	TGTGCCAGTAGTGAGGACGGACAATCCTACGAGCAGTGCTTC	CASSEDGQSYEQCF
TRBJ2-2	TRBV7-2	15	TRBD2	NA	TGTGCCAGCAGCTTACTAGCGGAGAGCACCGGGGAGCTGTTTTTT	CASSLLAESTGELFF
TRBJ2-7	TRBV28	14	NA	NA	TGTGCCAGCACCTCGCCAGGGATCTTCGACGAGCAGTACTTC	CASTSPGIFDEQYF
TRBJ1-5	TRBV10-3	15	NA	NA	TGTGCCATCAGTGATCAGGAGGATAGCAATCAGCCCCAGCATTTT	CAISDQEDSNQPQHF
TRBJ2-7	TRBV2	14	TRBD1	few	TGTGCCAGCAGTAAGGGACAGGGGGTGTACGAGCAGTACTTC	CASSKGQGVYEQYF
TRBJ2-3	TRBV6-5	16	TRBD2	NA	TGTGCCAGCAGTTACCGGACTAGCGGGGGGATACATACGCAGTATTTT	CASSYRTSGGIHTQYF
TRBJ2-2	TRBV7-9	16	NA	NA	TGTGCCAGCAGCCCACAGACAGCTCCGAACACCGGGGAGCTGTTTTTT	CASSPQTAPNTGELFF
TRBJ2-7	TRBV27	14	TRBD2	few	TGTGCCAGCAGTCTCCGCGGGGGCTCCTACGAGCAGTACTTC	CASSLRGGSYEQYF
TRBJ2-3	TRBV14	15	TRBD2	NA	TGTGCCAGCAGCCAAGTGGGGGGGTACACAGATACGCAGTATTTT	CASSQVGGYTDTQYF
TRBJ2-3	TRBV28	15	TRBD2	NA	TGTGCCAGCAGTGTAGCGGGAAAAAGCACAGATACGCAGTATTTT	CASSVAGKSTDTQYF
TRBJ2-5	TRBV2	16	TRBD2	NA	TGTGCCAGCAGTGAAGTGGGGGGGACGGCCCAAGAGACCCAGTACTTC	CASSEVGGTAQETQYF
TRBJ2-3	TRBV30	13	NA	once	TGTGCCTGGAGTGTCCGATCCCGGGATACGCAGTATTTT	CAWSVRSRDTQYF
TRBJ2-7	TRBV11-1	15	NA	NA	TGTGCCAGCAGCGAGACAGGGACTTGGGTCTACGAGCAGTACTTC	CASSETGTWVYEQYF
TRBJ2-7	TRBV6-7	12	NA	NA	TGTGCCCCACGAGTATTTTCCTACGAGCAGTACTTC	CAPRVFSYEQYF
TRBJ1-1	TRBV7-2	18	TRBD1	NA	TGTGCCAGCAGCTTAAATCGAAGGGGGCGATGGGGGGACACTGAAGCTTTCTTT	CASSLNRRGRWGDTEAFF
TRBJ1-6	TRBV5-1	20	TRBD1	once	TGCGCCAGCAGCTTGTTCTCTGGGGACAGGGGGAGCTCCTATAATTCACCCCTCCACTTT	CASSLFSGDRGSSYNSPLHF
TRBJ1-1	TRBV14	13	NA	few	TGTGCCAGCACGTCAGACATGAACACTGAAGCTTTCTTT	CASTSDMNTEAFF
TRBJ2-7	TRBV10-3	16	TRBD2	NA	TGTGCCATCAGCACGGGACTAGCGGGGGGCGCGGACGAGCAGTACTTC	CAISTGLAGGADEQYF
TRBJ1-2	TRBV28	15	NA	NA	TGTGCCAGCAGTTTCGGGGGAGTGGGGTCTGATGGCTACACCTTC	CASSFGGVGSDGYTF
TRBJ1-2	TRBV28	15	NA	NA	TGTGCCAGCAGTTTATTAATCCCGACAGGTCGCGGCTACACCTTC	CASSLLIPTGRGYTF
TRBJ2-3	TRBV13	18	NA	NA	TGTGCCAGCAGCTTAGTCATGGCGACCCTACGGGGCACAGATACGCAGTATTTT	CASSLVMATLRGTDTQYF
TRBJ2-7	TRBV4-3	15	TRBD1	NA	TGCGCCAGCAGTCCGAGGACAGGGACGATCCACGAGCAGTACTTC	CASSPRTGTIHEQYF
TRBJ2-7	TRBV2	13	NA	NA	TGTGCCAGCGGAGGGACTTTGCGATACGAGCAGTACTTC	CASGGTLRYEQYF
TRBJ1-5	TRBV7-9	13	NA	NA	TGTGCCAGCAGCCCAGGGGCTAATCAGCCCCAGCATTTT	CASSPGANQPQHF
TRBJ1-2	TRBV19	13	NA	NA	TGTGCCAGTAGTATGACAGGCAACTATGGCTACACCTTC	CASSMTGNYGYTF
TRBJ1-5	TRBV2	15	NA	NA	TGTGCCAGCAGAATGGACAGAGCATTCAATCAGCCCCAGCATTTT	CASRMDRAFNQPQHF
TRBJ1-1	TRBV5-6	15	NA	NA	TGTGCCAGCAGCTCCCCCCGGGGGTCTCGCACTGAAGCTTTCTTT	CASSSPRGSRTEAFF
TRBJ2-7	TRBV30	14	TRBD1	NA	TGTGCCTGGAGTAGGTCAGGGGGCCCCTACGAGCAGTACTTC	CAWSRSGGPYEQYF
TRBJ2-3	TRBV7-2	13	NA	NA	TGTGCCAGCAGCTACCTACGGGCAGATACGCAGTATTTT	CASSYLRADTQYF
TRBJ2-5	TRBV9	14	NA	NA	TGTGCCAGCAGCGTAGGAAATGGCCTCTGGACCCAGTACTTC	CASSVGNGLWTQYF
TRBJ1-2	TRBV19	11	NA	NA	TGTGCCTCAGAGACGGGTTGGGGCTACACCTTC	CASETGWGYTF
TRBJ1-1	TRBV28	16	NA	NA	TGTGCCTCCAGCGGTTGGGGGGGGATTATGAACACTGAAGCTTTCTTT	CASSGWGGIMNTEAFF
TRBJ2-5	TRBV5-1	13	NA	once	TGCGCCAGCAGCTCCGGGCAGACGGAGGCCCAGTACTTC	CASSSGQTEAQYF
TRBJ2-1	TRBV19	17	TRBD1	NA	TGTGCCAGTAGTATTAGAGTCGGGACAGGCGGAAGAAATGAGCAGTTCTTC	CASSIRVGTGGRNEQFF
TRBJ1-4	TRBV10-3	12	NA	once	TGTGCCATCAGTGACTTTAATGAAAAACTGTTTTTT	CAISDFNEKLFF
TRBJ1-1	TRBV7-9	16	NA	NA	TGTGCCAGCAGCCCCCTGACGGGGGACTTGAACACTGAAGCTTTCTTT	CASSPLTGDLNTEAFF
TRBJ1-3	TRBV28	15	NA	NA	TGTGCCAGCAGGACGGACAGACACTCTGGAAACACCATATATTTT	CASRTDRHSGNTIYF
TRBJ2-7	TRBV6-1	16	TRBD1	NA	TGTGCCAGCAGTGAAAGGTTTGGGACAGGGTCTTACGAGCAGTACTTC	CASSERFGTGSYEQYF
TRBJ2-7	TRBV11-2	14	NA	NA	TGTGCCAGCAGCTTAAAGGTGGCCTACTACGAGCAGTACTTC	CASSLKVAYYEQYF
TRBJ1-6	TRBV7-6	15	NA	NA	TGTGCCAGCAGCACGGAGAGCTCCTATAATTCACCCCTCCACTTT	CASSTESSYNSPLHF
TRBJ2-1	TRBV2	15	NA	NA	TGTGCCAGCAGAAAGGAGGGACTCACCTACAATGAGCAGTTCTTC	CASRKEGLTYNEQFF
TRBJ2-3	TRBV6-1	15	NA	NA	TGTGCCAGCAGTGAACTACTCAAATCCCAAGATACGCAGTATTTT	CASSELLKSQDTQYF
TRBJ2-7	TRBV18	14	TRBD1	NA	TGTGCCAGCTCACCAACGGGACAGGGAAAAGAGCAGTACTTC	CASSPTGQGKEQYF
TRBJ2-7	TRBV7-9	16	TRBD1	NA	TGTGCCAGCAGCTTTGCAGTCGGGACAGAAACCTACGAGCAGTACTTC	CASSFAVGTETYEQYF
TRBJ1-2	TRBV29-1	13	NA	NA	TGCAGCGCAATTTCACAGAAGGACTATGGCTACACCTTC	CSAISQKDYGYTF
TRBJ2-7	TRBV15	14	NA	NA	TGTGCCACCAGCAGAGATTTAACTCAGCGCGAGCAGTACTTC	CATSRDLTQREQYF
TRBJ2-7	TRBV2	15	TRBD1	NA	TGTGCCAGCAGTCCGACAGGGGATACGCTCCACGAGCAGTACTTC	CASSPTGDTLHEQYF
TRBJ1-6	TRBV11-2	16	NA	NA	TGTGCCAGCAGTCAAACGGCGGGCCTCCTCGGTTCACCCCTCCACTTT	CASSQTAGLLGSPLHF
TRBJ2-7	TRBV29-1	12	NA	NA	TGCAGCGTAGCCGACTACTCCTACGAGCAGTACTTC	CSVADYSYEQYF